This T cell receptor (beta chain) was documented in a study of cytomegalovirus exposure and HLA in healthy donors. Study findings and constraints: Rarity characterized most TCR sequences, yet some public TCRs appeared in many donors.

Germline CDR1 reads GTSNPN; CDR2 reads SVGIG (reference sequence). The CDR3 extends over 19 amino acids. Losses at the gene ends were 1 base for V and 1 base for J; bases not matched to a gene: 11. The PCR used 60 Vbeta and 13 Jbeta primers. The assay was immunoSEQ multiplex PCR, and TCRdb's table has in-frame clones only and misses some. This sample carries 200,000 to 250,000 clones, less than 85% of them seen once, and the ten largest clones take 0.63%. On this clone itself: Antigen: not known.

Specimen: PBMCs. This clonotype originated in a man younger than 35 in good health and CMV-seronegative. This sequence joins TRBV30 and TRBJ2-3; TRBD2 matches at 13 bases. CDR3 nucleotides: TGTGCCTGGAGTGCCCATCGGACTAGCGGGAGAGGGGGCACAGATACGCAGTATTTT. The encoded protein is CAWSAHRTSGRGGTDTQYF.